This T cell receptor (beta chain) was obtained from a study of shared clonotypes between healthy human individuals. Study information: Ranging from 18 to 49 in age, donors were a couple of women and three men. Plates per donor: three CD4 naive, three CD4 memory, two CD8 naive, one CD8 memory.

Once extracted for a subset, genomic DNA was divided evenly among several immunoSEQ plates. TCRdb keeps only in-frame clones here, not all; method: immunoSEQ multiplex PCR. The repertoire holds 2 million to 2.5 million clones, more than 80% seen once, with 0.39% in the top ten. All of the donors resided in Nashville, Tennessee, and each was a Caucasian adult. The TCR was taken from a man between 18 and 29 years old in good health. Some clones in this sample may be carry-over from other donors' samples. The sequencing input was naive CD4+ T cells from PBMCs. Subset indicated: CD45RA+ positively selected.

In nucleotides, the CDR3 is TGTGCCAGTAGTAACAGGGGCGGCCGGGAAAAACTGTTTTTT. It specifies CASSNRGGREKLFF. V usage is TRBV19 and J usage is TRBJ1-4; 7 bases match TRBD1. The CDR3 loop spans 14 amino acids. Unmatched junction bases numbered 7, after V lost 4 bases and J lost 8 bases. Germline CDR1 is LNHDA and CDR2 is SQIVND (reference sequence).